This is a list of T cell receptor beta chains from one sample in a study of control samples from healthy donors and cancer patients. Libraries were prepared by immunoSEQ multiplex PCR; TCRdb keeps only in-frame clonotypes and omits some of them. This sample carries 110,000 to 150,000 clones, roughly 94% of them seen once, and the ten largest clones take 14%. Sequences were obtained from PBMCs. These receptors came from a man aged 55 to 70 with colorectal cancer. The CDR3 runs from the conserved cysteine through the conserved F or W. D genes are given only for firm matches. Size tells how often a clone was seen (once, few, many) or the class of an expanded clone, and some rows leave it out.

d_call clone_size j_call v_call cdr3_length cdr3_nt cdr3_aa
. once TRBJ1-1 TRBV3-1/TRBV3-2 14 TGTGCCAGCAGCCCTCAGGTCGGGAAAACTGAAGCTTTCTTT CASSPQVGKTEAFF
. . TRBJ1-2 TRBV6-6 11 TGTGCCAGCAGCCACCGGGAGGGCTACACCTTC CASSHREGYTF
TRBD1 . TRBJ1-1 TRBV19 15 TGTGCCAGTAGTATAATCCCAGGGGGGAACACTGAAGCTTTCTTT CASSIIPGGNTEAFF
. . TRBJ1-2 TRBV6-6 15 TGTGCCAGCACCCCCCAGGGTTCTGCTAACTATGGCTACACCTTC CASTPQGSANYGYTF
TRBD2 once TRBJ2-1 TRBV7-6 15 TGTGCCAGCAGCTTGACTACTAGCGGGGGATCCGAGCAGTTCTTC CASSLTTSGGSEQFF
. . TRBJ1-5 TRBV3-1/TRBV3-2 16 TGTGCCAGCAGCCAAGAAGGAGGGCATAGCAATCAGCCCCAGCATTTT CASSQEGGHSNQPQHF
TRBD1 . TRBJ2-5 TRBV4-1 15 TGCGCCAGCAGCCAAGGGGACAGGGACGATGAGACCCAGTACTTC CASSQGDRDDETQYF
. . TRBJ1-2 TRBV29-1 14 TGCAGCGTTGAAAACCAGGTGGGGAACTATGGCTACACCTTC CSVENQVGNYGYTF
. . TRBJ2-3 TRBV10-3 12 TGTGCCATCACCGAGGGGACAGATACGCAGTATTTT CAITEGTDTQYF
. . TRBJ1-3 TRBV2 14 TGTGCCAGCCTGGACGGAGTCTCTGGAAACACCATATATTTT CASLDGVSGNTIYF
. . TRBJ2-5 TRBV7-9 14 TGTGCCAGCAGTCGCCCGGGACCAGAAGAGACCCAGTACTTC CASSRPGPEETQYF
. once TRBJ2-3 TRBV30 15 TGTGCCTGGAGTGAAGGTTTGGGTGGGGGAGATACGCAGTATTTT CAWSEGLGGGDTQYF
. . TRBJ2-1 TRBV15 13 TGTGCCACCAGCAGAGACATTAACAATGAGCAGTTCTTC CATSRDINNEQFF
. . TRBJ1-1 TRBV7-8 15 TGTGCCAGCAGCTTTGGGCGACAGTTGAACACTGAAGCTTTCTTT CASSFGRQLNTEAFF
. . TRBJ2-3 TRBV7-2 17 TGTGCCAGCAGCTTATTGAGGGGGTCCTCCCCCACAGATACGCAGTATTTT CASSLLRGSSPTDTQYF
. . TRBJ1-1 TRBV7-9 14 TGTGCCAGCAGCTTAGTACCGACCTCCCCTGAAGCTTTCTTT CASSLVPTSPEAFF
TRBD1 . TRBJ1-1 TRBV5-6 14 TGTGCCAGCAGCCCAGGGGGCGGGAACACTGAAGCTTTCTTT CASSPGGGNTEAFF
TRBD2 . TRBJ2-3 TRBV4-3 15 TGCGCCAGCAGCCTAGAGATCGGGGGGGCGGATACGCAGTATTTT CASSLEIGGADTQYF
. . TRBJ2-5 TRBV5-1 14 TGCGCCAGCAGCTTAGGGGGAATCGGAGAGACCCAGTACTTC CASSLGGIGETQYF
. . TRBJ1-4 TRBV11-2 15 TGTGCCAGCAGCCCAGGCGGCACAGTTAATGAAAAACTGTTTTTT CASSPGGTVNEKLFF
. . TRBJ2-6 TRBV6-5 16 TGTGCCAGCAGTTCCGAAGGGCCCACTGGGGCCAACGTCCTGACTTTC CASSSEGPTGANVLTF
TRBD2 . TRBJ2-5 TRBV5-8 15 TGTGCCAGCAGCTTGCGAGCGGGGGTTTCAGAGACCCAGTACTTC CASSLRAGVSETQYF
. . TRBJ1-6 TRBV30 15 TGTGCCTGGAGTCCTGGACAGCCTGGCAATTCACCCCTCCACTTT CAWSPGQPGNSPLHF
. . TRBJ2-7 TRBV9 17 TGTGCCAGCAGCGTGAGTGAGGGCCGGGGCCTGCCTTACGAGCAGTACTTC CASSVSEGRGLPYEQYF
TRBD2 . TRBJ2-2 TRBV6-5 14 TGTGCCAGCAGCCTAGCGGTTAACACCGGGGAGCTGTTTTTT CASSLAVNTGELFF
TRBD1 . TRBJ1-2 TRBV27 14 TGTGCCAGCAGTGGCCCCGGGACAGGCCAAAGCTACACCTTC CASSGPGTGQSYTF
TRBD1 . TRBJ2-7 TRBV11-2 16 TGTGCCAGCAGCTTCCCGACAGGGGGAGGGTCCTACGAGCAGTACTTC CASSFPTGGGSYEQYF
. . TRBJ2-7 TRBV10-3 14 TGTGCCATCAGTGAGTCGACAGGTGCAGCCGAGCAGTACTTC CAISESTGAAEQYF
. . TRBJ2-7 TRBV7-2 15 TGTGCCAGCAGCTTCGGTCTCGGAGATAGTGGCGAGCAGTACTTC CASSFGLGDSGEQYF